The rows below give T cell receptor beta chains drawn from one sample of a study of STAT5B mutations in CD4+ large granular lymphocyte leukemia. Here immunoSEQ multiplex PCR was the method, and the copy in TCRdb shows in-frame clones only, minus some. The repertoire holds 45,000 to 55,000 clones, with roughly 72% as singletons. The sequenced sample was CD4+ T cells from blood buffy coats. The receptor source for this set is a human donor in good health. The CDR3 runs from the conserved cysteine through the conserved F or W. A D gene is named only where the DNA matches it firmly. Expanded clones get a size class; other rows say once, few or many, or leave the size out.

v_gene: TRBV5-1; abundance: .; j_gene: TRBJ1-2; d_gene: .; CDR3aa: CASSLVAAVGGYTF; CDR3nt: TGCGCCAGCAGCTTGGTGGCAGCCGTAGGGGGCTACACCTTC
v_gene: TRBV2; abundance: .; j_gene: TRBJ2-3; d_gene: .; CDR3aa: CASSDFRGYQADTQYF; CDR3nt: TGTGCCAGCAGTGATTTTCGGGGGTATCAGGCAGATACGCAGTATTTT
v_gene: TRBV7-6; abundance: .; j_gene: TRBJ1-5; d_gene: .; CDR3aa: CARGGLKPQHF; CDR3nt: TGTGCCAGGGGGGGATTGAAGCCCCAGCATTTT
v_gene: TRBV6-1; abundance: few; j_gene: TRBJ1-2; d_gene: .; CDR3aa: CASTAEGYGYTF; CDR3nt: TGTGCCAGCACGGCAGAGGGCTATGGCTACACCTTC
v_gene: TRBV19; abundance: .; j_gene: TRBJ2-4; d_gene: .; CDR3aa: CASSIDSLAKNIQYF; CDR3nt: TGTGCCAGTAGTATCGACAGCCTAGCCAAAAACATTCAGTACTTC
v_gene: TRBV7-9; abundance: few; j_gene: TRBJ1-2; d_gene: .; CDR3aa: CATPSPQSNYGYTF; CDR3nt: TGTGCCACGCCATCCCCCCAGTCTAACTATGGCTACACCTTC
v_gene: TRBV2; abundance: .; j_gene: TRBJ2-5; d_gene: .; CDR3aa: CASSEHREETQYF; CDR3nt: TGTGCCAGCAGTGAACACAGGGAAGAGACCCAGTACTTC
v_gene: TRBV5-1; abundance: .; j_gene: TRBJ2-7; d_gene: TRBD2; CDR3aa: CASRAPGLAGVEQYF; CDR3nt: TGCGCCAGCAGGGCCCCGGGACTAGCGGGGGTCGAGCAGTACTTC
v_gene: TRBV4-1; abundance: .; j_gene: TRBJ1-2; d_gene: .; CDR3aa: CASSQGDGTQDNYGYTF; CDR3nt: TGCGCCAGCAGCCAAGGAGACGGGACGCAAGATAACTATGGCTACACCTTC
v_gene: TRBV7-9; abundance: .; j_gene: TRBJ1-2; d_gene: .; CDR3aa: CASSFRENYGYTF; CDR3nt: TGTGCCAGCAGCTTTAGGGAGAACTATGGCTACACCTTC
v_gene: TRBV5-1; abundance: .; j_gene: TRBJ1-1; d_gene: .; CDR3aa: CASSLAAKTELGEAFF; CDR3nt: TGCGCCAGCAGCTTGGCCGCCAAGACAGAGTTGGGTGAAGCTTTCTTT
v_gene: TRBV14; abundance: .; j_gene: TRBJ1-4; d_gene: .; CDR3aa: CASSQDRDTSEGKLFF; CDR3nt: TGTGCCAGCAGCCAAGATCGCGACACCTCGGAGGGAAAACTGTTTTTT
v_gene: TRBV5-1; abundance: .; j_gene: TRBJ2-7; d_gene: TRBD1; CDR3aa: CASSFPGQGIFEQYF; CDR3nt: TGCGCCAGCAGCTTCCCGGGACAGGGGATATTCGAGCAGTACTTC
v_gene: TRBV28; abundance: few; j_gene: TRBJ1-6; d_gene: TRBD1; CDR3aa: CASRPGQGTSPLHF; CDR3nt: TGTGCCAGCAGGCCGGGACAGGGGACATCACCCCTCCACTTT
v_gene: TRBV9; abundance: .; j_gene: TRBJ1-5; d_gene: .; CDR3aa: CASSVGTNQPQHF; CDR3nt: TGTGCCAGCAGCGTAGGAACAAATCAGCCCCAGCATTTT
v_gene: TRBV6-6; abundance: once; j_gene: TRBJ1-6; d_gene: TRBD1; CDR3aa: CASTGQGNSPLHF; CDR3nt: TGTGCCAGCACGGGACAGGGGAATTCACCCCTCCACTTT
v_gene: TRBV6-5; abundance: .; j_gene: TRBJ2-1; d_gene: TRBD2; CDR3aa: CASSYSGGAYNEQFF; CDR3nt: TGTGCCAGCAGTTATAGCGGGGGGGCGTACAATGAGCAGTTCTTC
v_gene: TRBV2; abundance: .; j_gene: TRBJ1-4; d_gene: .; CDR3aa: CASSSQGLNEKLFF; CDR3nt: TGTGCCAGCAGCAGCCAAGGGCTCAATGAAAAACTGTTTTTT
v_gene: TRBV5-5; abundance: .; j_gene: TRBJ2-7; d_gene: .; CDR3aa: CASSLGGWGWEQYF; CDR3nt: TGTGCCAGCAGCTTGGGCGGGTGGGGCTGGGAGCAGTACTTC
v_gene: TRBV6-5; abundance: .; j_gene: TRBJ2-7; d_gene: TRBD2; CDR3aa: CASSQGLVGEQYF; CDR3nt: TGTGCCAGCAGTCAAGGACTAGTTGGCGAGCAGTACTTC
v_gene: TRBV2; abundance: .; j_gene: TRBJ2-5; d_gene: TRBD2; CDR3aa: CASSAGTITWTQYF; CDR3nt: TGTGCCAGCAGCGCCGGGACTATTACATGGACCCAGTACTTC
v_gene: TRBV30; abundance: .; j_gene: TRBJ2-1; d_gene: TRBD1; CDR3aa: CAWAPGQGGKEQFF; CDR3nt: TGTGCCTGGGCACCGGGACAGGGGGGAAAGGAGCAGTTCTTC
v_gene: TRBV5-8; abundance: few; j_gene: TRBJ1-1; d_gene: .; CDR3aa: CASSLDRETEAFF; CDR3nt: TGTGCCAGCAGCTTGGACAGGGAAACTGAAGCTTTCTTT
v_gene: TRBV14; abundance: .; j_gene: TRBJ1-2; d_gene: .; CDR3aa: CASSQVGSPWYTF; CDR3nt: TGTGCCAGCAGCCAAGTAGGATCCCCATGGTACACCTTC
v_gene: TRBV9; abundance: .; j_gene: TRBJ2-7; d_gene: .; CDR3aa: CASSAHSGAGVATGEQYF; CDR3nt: TGTGCCAGCAGCGCACACTCGGGGGCGGGGGTGGCGACGGGCGAGCAGTACTTC